This T cell receptor beta chain was identified in a study of blood T cells in healthy people across ages. Regarding the study as a whole: What prevented conclusive comparison of naive and antigen-experienced cells was that PBMCs were unsorted.

Then a second PCR, running about 6 to 12 cycles, was carried out with a sample-barcoded 5' primer and a J-beta primer mix. TCRdb used MiXCR to reprocess the 5' RACE reads, holding one entry per CDR3 protein. This repertoire shows about 640,000 distinct CDR3 sequences, approximately 30% found once; its top ten account for around a sixth. Concerning this clonotype: Its target is not known.

The V and J ends lost 10 bases and 4 bases, in that order; junction bases with no gene match: 12. The CDR3 length is 16 residues. Sequenced input: blood. This rearrangement joins TRBV12-3 or TRBV12-4 to TRBJ2-3; 12 positions agree with TRBD2. The origin of this receptor is a woman older than 75 in good health. The CDR3 loop reads CATTRTSGVSADTQYF. The CDR3 coding sequence is TGTGCCACAACTCGGACTAGCGGGGTGAGCGCAGATACGCAGTATTTT.